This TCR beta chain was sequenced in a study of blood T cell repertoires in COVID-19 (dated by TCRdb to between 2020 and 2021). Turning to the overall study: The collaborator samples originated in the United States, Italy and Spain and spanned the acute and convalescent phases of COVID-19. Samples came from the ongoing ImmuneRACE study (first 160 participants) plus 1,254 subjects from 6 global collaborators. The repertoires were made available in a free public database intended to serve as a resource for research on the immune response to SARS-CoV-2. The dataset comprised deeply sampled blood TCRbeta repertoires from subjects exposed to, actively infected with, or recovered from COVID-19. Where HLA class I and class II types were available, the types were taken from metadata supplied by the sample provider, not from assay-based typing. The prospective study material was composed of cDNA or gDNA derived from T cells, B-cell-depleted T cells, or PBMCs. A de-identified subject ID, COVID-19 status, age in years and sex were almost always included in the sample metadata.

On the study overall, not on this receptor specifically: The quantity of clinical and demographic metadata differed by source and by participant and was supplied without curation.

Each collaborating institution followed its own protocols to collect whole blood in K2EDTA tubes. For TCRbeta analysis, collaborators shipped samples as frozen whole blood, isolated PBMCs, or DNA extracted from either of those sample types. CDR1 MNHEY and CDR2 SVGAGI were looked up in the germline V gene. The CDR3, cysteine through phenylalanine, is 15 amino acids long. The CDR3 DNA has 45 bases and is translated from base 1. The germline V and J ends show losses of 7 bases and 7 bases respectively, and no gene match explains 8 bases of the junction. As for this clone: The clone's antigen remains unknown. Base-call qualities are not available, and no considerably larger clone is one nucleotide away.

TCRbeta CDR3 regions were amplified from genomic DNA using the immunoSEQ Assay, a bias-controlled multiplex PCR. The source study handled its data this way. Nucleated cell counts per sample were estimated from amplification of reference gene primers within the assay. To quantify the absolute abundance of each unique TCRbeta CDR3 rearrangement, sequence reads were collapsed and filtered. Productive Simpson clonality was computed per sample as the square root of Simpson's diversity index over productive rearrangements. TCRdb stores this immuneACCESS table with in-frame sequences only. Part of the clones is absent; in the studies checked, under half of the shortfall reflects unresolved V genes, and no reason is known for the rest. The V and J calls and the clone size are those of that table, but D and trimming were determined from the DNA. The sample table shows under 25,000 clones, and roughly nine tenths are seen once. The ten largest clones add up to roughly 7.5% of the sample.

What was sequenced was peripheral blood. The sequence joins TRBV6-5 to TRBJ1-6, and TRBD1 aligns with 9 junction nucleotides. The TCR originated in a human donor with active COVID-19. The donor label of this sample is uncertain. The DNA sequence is TGTGCCAGCACTCCTTCCACAGGGGGCAATTCACCCCTCCACTTT. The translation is CASTPSTGGNSPLHF.